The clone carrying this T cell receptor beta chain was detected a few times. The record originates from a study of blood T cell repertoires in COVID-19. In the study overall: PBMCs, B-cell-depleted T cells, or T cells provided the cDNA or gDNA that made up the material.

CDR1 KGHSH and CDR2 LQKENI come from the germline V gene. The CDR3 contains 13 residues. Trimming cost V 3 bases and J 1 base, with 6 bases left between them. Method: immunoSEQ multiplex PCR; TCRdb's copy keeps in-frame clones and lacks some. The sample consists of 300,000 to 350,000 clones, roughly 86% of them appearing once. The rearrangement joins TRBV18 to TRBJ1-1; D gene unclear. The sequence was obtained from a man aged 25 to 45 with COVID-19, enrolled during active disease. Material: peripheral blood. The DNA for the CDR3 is TGTGCCAGCTCACCGACTTCGAACACTGAAGCTTTCTTT. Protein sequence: CASSPTSNTEAFF.